Reported below is one T cell receptor beta chain. Its antigen is not known. The sample originates from a study of T cells expressing NK-cell markers. Study as a whole: According to the study, TCR beta repertoires originated from sorted CD3+CD56+NKG2C+, CD3+CD56+NKG2C- and CD3+CD56-NKG2C+ T cells.

Overall study findings and caveats: In a handful of donors, dominant CD3+CD56+NKG2C+ clonotypes ranked among the top 10 CD8+ clonotypes.

TCR beta cDNA was generated via 5'RACE template switching incorporating UMIs. TCRdb reprocessed the 5' RACE reads and keeps a single row for each CDR3 protein, giving no DNA. This repertoire comprises fewer than 300,000 distinct CDR3 sequences; its ten largest clones make up roughly 4.2%. This CDR3 has 15 residues. Germline values: CDR1 SGHTA, CDR2 FQGNSA. V gene TRBV7-2 combines with J gene TRBJ1-6. The sequencing input was blood T cells: a sorted CD56 or NKG2C T cell subset, CD4+ or CD8+ T cells, or bulk PBMC T cells (not recorded which). The receptor comes from a woman aged 18 to 75 in good health. Here the CDR3 reads CASSPWEGLGSPLHF.